The 30 T cell receptor beta chains listed next were all sequenced from one sample in a study of molecular identifiers for immune sequencing clone quantification. TCRdb used MiXCR to reprocess the PCR reads, holding one entry per CDR3 protein. The sample includes just under 650,000 distinct CDR3 sequences, 15% to 20% of them seen just once. What was sequenced was naive CD8+ T cells from blood, with Jurkat cell RNA spiked in. The subset denotes: FACS-sorted CD8+CD4-CCR7+CD45RA+ naive T cells. The source of these receptors is a human donor in good health. Some libraries in this study had Jurkat cell RNA spiked in.

As concerns this clonotype: This may be a read error: a much more frequent sequence differs by one nucleotide. This chain joins TRBV5-1 and TRBJ1-1; TRBD1 might be the D (6 bases). This CDR3 has 16 residues. The germline gives CDR1 SGHRS, CDR2 YFSETQ. Between the trimmed V and J ends, which lost 1 base and 1 base, there was a span of 14 bases. The CDR3 DNA sequence: TGCGCCAGCAGCTTGAAGGGCAGGGGTTCGAACACTGAAGCTTTCTTT. Amino acid sequence: CASSLKGRGSNTEAFF.

This clonotype was seen at least ten times. The chain is built from TRBV28 and TRBJ1-3; D not certain. Germline CDR1 is MDHEN and CDR2 is SYDVKM. V dropped 3 bases and J dropped 0 bases, with 6 bases sitting between them. The CDR3 loop spans 14 amino acids. In DNA, the CDR3 is TGTGCCAGCAGTTTCTTCCGCTCTGGAAACACCATATATTTT. Translated: CASSFFRSGNTIYF.

The chain links TRBV27 to TRBJ2-5; 9 bases align to TRBD1. With V trimmed by 6 bases and J by 3 bases, 11 bases remained unmatched. CDR3 length: 16 amino acids. Per germline, CDR1 MNHEY and CDR2 SMNVEV (reference sequence). The CDR3 loop reads CASRELPTGGEETQYF. CDR3 in DNA: TGTGCCAGCAGGGAGCTACCTACAGGGGGCGAAGAGACCCAGTACTTC.

This clonotype was detected many times. The chain links TRBV7-2 to TRBJ2-7, with a weak D call TRBD2 (6 bases). This CDR3 has 16 residues. Trimming removed 5 bases from V and 2 bases from J, with 19 bases in between. CDR1 SGHTA and CDR2 FQGNSA come from the germline V gene. The CDR3 region has the DNA TGTGCCAGCAGCGTAAGGAGGAGGGGAAATACCTACGAGCAGTACTTC. This gives the protein CASSVRRRGNTYEQYF.

In its sample, this clonotype was seen many times. The rearrangement joins TRBV19 to TRBJ2-1, with TRBD2 identical over 9 bases. V dropped 4 bases and J dropped 5; count of bases not matched to a gene: 3. This CDR3 contains 14 residues. Germline CDR1 LNHDA, CDR2 SQIVND (reference sequence). This chain's CDR3 is CASSTGLADNEQFF. The CDR3 DNA sequence: TGTGCCAGTAGTACGGGACTAGCCGACAATGAGCAGTTCTTC.

This clonotype was detected ten times or more. The rearrangement links TRBV5-8 to TRBJ2-7; D is perhaps TRBD1 (6 bases). Trimming left V 4 bases short and J 0 bases short, with 14 bases between. The CDR3 has 15 amino acids. Germline V gene sequence: CDR1 SGHTS, CDR2 YDEGEE. For the CDR3, the DNA is TGTGCCAGCAGCCTAACAGGGCTCCTCTCCTACGAGCAGTACTTC. This codes for CASSLTGLLSYEQYF. The variable domain in full, completed from reference TRBV5-8 and TRBJ2-7, reads EAGVTQSPTHLIKTRGQQATLRCSPISGHTSVYWYQQALGLGLQFLLWYDEGEERNRGNFPPRFSGRQFPNYSSELNVNALELEDSALYLCASSLTGLLSYEQYFGPGTRLTVT.

Comments on this clonotype: As the CDR3 is not closed by the conserved phenylalanine or tryptophan, this likely results from a read error. The V call is TRBV4-3, the J call TRBJ2-5; TRBD1 or TRBD2 may be the D gene (7 bases each). Germline V lookup: CDR1 LGHNA, CDR2 YSLEER. The germline V and J ends were trimmed by 1 base and 5 bases, with 17 bases remaining between them. There are 16 residues in the CDR3. The CDR3: CASSQVFYRGGETQYL. Here the CDR3 DNA reads TGCGCCAGCAGCCAAGTTTTCTACAGGGGAGGGGAGACCCAGTACCTC.

Many counts were recorded for this clonotype. The chain joins TRBV28 to TRBJ1-5, with D perhaps TRBD1 (5 bases). CDR1 is MDHEN, CDR2 SYDVKM, per germline. This CDR3 is built from 12 residues. Trimming left V 3 bases short and J 6 bases short, with 6 bases between. The DNA of the CDR3 is TGTGCCAGCAGTTTTCAGGGTCAGCCCCAGCATTTT. It codes for CASSFQGQPQHF.

This clonotype was recorded at least ten times. The chain has TRBV7-2 and TRBJ1-5, with D unclear. The CDR3 is made up of 14 amino acids. Per germline, CDR1 SGHTA and CDR2 FQGNSA. V was trimmed by 2 bases and J by 1 base, leaving 6 bases between them. The DNA of the CDR3 is TGTGCCAGCAGCTTATTTCCAAGCAATCAGCCCCAGCATTTT. Its protein product is CASSLFPSNQPQHF. Full variable domain (rest looked up from reference TRBV7-2 and TRBJ1-5): GAGVSQSPSNKVTEKGKDVELRCDPISGHTALYWYRQSLGQGLEFLIYFQGNSAPDKSGLPSDRFSAERTGGSVSTLTIQRTQQEDSAVYLCASSLFPSNQPQHFGDGTRLSIL.

V is TRBV5-6 and J is TRBJ1-4, with TRBD1 as a possible D gene (5 bases). Germline-derived CDR1 and CDR2 are SGHDT and YYEEEE. The CDR3 length is 15 residues. Trimming took off 0 bases at V and 3 bases at J, with 9 bases between the two ends. CDR3 in DNA: TGTGCCAGCAGCTTGGTACGGGGCGCTAATGAAAAACTGTTTTTT. Amino acid sequence: CASSLVRGANEKLFF. The full variable domain, rest sourced from reference TRBV5-6 and TRBJ1-4, is DAGVTQSPTHLIKTRGQQVTLRCSPKSGHDTVSWYQQALGQGPQFIFQYYEEEERQRGNFPDRFSGHQFPNYSSELNVNALLLGDSALYLCASSLVRGANEKLFFGSGTQLSVL.

About this clonotype: This sequence may be a read error, since a much larger clone differs from it by one base. The chain combines TRBV3-1 with TRBJ2-7, with 7 bases matching TRBD2. The CDR3 sequence is 12 residues long. Germline CDR1 reads LGHDT; CDR2 reads YNNKEL (reference sequence). CDR3 DNA: TGTGCCGGCAGCCAACGACTAGCCTTGCTGTACTTC. Translating it yields CAGSQRLALLYF.

This clonotype has at least ten counts. The rearrangement links TRBV28 to TRBJ2-1; no clear D. CDR1 is MDHEN and CDR2 is SYDVKM in the germline V gene. The length of the CDR3 is 15 residues. Trimming took off 3 bases at V and 4 bases at J, with 13 bases between the two ends. CDR3 coding DNA: TGTGCCAGCAGTTTCTTCGGGTCCTTGTACAATGAGCAGTTCTTC. This codes for CASSFFGSLYNEQFF.

Details on this clonotype: This may come from a read error, since a much larger clone is one base off. The gene calls are TRBV7-9 and TRBJ1-4; 8 nucleotides align to TRBD1. CDR1 SEHNR and CDR2 FQNEAQ come from the germline V gene (reference sequence). With V trimmed by 8 bases and J by 7 bases, 15 bases remained unmatched. The CDR3 contains 16 residues. CDR3 nucleotide sequence: TGTGCCAGCGGTTCCGCCGGACAGGGTTTTCTTGAAAAACTGTTTTTT. The encoded protein is CASGSAGQGFLEKLFF.

This clonotype showed up many times. The chain combines TRBV4-3 with TRBJ2-7, with D perhaps matching TRBD2 (6 bases). This CDR3 is 14 amino acids long. V was shortened by 7 bases and J by 0 bases, with 13 bases between the two germline ends. The germline V gene encodes CDR1 LGHNA and CDR2 YSLEER. This CDR3 reads CASTPGAGSYEQYF. The DNA for the CDR3 is TGCGCCAGCACCCCCGGAGCGGGCTCCTACGAGCAGTACTTC.

This clonotype was recorded at least ten times. This chain connects TRBV20-1 to TRBJ2-7, with 8 bases matching TRBD1. The CDR3 runs 16 residues. The junction had 13 bases not matched to a gene; V was cut back by 1 base and J by 5 bases. Per germline, CDR1 DFQATT and CDR2 SNEGSKA (reference sequence). CDR3 loop: CSARAPRGTGPHEQYF. DNA of the CDR3: TGCAGTGCTAGAGCTCCCAGAGGGACAGGTCCCCACGAGCAGTACTTC.

This clonotype was counted only a few times. CDR3 region: CASSLNGGRTNYGYTF. The CDR3 coding sequence is TGTGCCAGCAGTTTAAACGGGGGGCGGACTAACTATGGCTACACCTTC. The rearrangement uses TRBV27 and TRBJ1-2; D perhaps matches TRBD1 (6 bases). The germline gives CDR1 MNHEY, CDR2 SMNVEV (reference sequence). V was shortened by 2 bases and J by 0 bases, with 13 bases between the two germline ends. The CDR3 spans 16 residues.

The chain links TRBV12-3 or TRBV12-4 to TRBJ2-7, with D maybe TRBD1 (6 bases). The CDR3 totals 15 residues. Trimming removed 1 base at V and 1 base at J, with 11 bases between. Written as DNA, the CDR3 is TGTGCCAGCAGTTTAGGGGACACTCTATCCTACGAGCAGTACTTC. This codes for CASSLGDTLSYEQYF.

This clonotype was counted ten times or more. The chain employs TRBV6-5 and TRBJ1-5; tentative D call: TRBD1 (5 bases). CDR3 length equals 14 residues. The ends were cut back, 6 bases at V and 4 bases at J, with 13 bases in the middle. CDR1 MNHEY and CDR2 SVGAGI come from the germline V gene. The CDR3, as DNA: TGTGCCAGCAGACGGCAGGGCCTAAATCAGCCCCAGCATTTT. It encodes CASRRQGLNQPQHF.

This clonotype was seen more than once but under ten times. With a much larger clone just one base away, this may be a read error. The CDR3 DNA reads TGCGCCAGCAGCTGGGGGACAGCAGAGCAGTTCTTC. Translation gives CASSWGTAEQFF. The chain combines TRBV5-1 with TRBJ2-1; TRBD1 aligns across 7 bases. Germline CDR1 is SGHRS and CDR2 is YFSETQ. The ends lost 3 bases at V and 10 bases at J; junction bases unmatched: 4. This CDR3 is built from 12 residues.

The chain has TRBV10-3 and TRBJ1-1; D gene uncertain. CDR1 is ENHRY, CDR2 SYGVKD, per germline. The CDR3 consists of 14 residues. V lost 3 bases and J 4 bases, leaving 12 bases between the germline ends. CDR3 in amino acids: CAISDPARSTEAFF. CDR3 coding DNA: TGTGCCATCAGTGACCCCGCAAGGAGCACTGAAGCTTTCTTT.

In regard to this clonotype: A read error is possible here, since a much larger clone lies one base away. The chain is built from TRBV12-3 or TRBV12-4 and TRBJ1-6, with D possibly TRBD1 on 5 matching bases. CDR3 length equals 14 residues. The CDR3 here is CASSLGGYNSPLYF. CDR3 DNA sequence: TGTGCCAGCAGTTTAGGGGGCTATAATTCACCCCTCTACTTT.

This clonotype was counted ten times or more. This rearrangement joins TRBV5-1 to TRBJ2-5; tentatively, D is TRBD2 (5 bases). This CDR3 is built from 15 residues. Trimming stripped 6 bases from V and 4 bases from J, with 19 bases between. The germline gives CDR1 SGHRS, CDR2 YFSETQ. As DNA, the CDR3 is TGCGCCAGCAAACGAGGCTCCCGCGAGGGAGAGACCCAGTACTTC. Residues: CASKRGSREGETQYF.

This clonotype has more than one count but fewer than ten. V is TRBV30 and J is TRBJ1-6; D ambiguous. The V end lost 3 bases, the J end lost 0 bases, and 18 bases lay between the germline ends. Germline-derived CDR1 and CDR2 are GTSNPN and SVGIG (reference sequence). The CDR3 sequence is 18 residues long. The CDR3 nucleotides are TGTGCCTGGAGCCCGGTTGGGAGGCAAGTCTCCTATAATTCACCCCTCCACTTT. Translating gives CAWSPVGRQVSYNSPLHF. The whole variable domain, filled in from reference TRBV30 and TRBJ1-6, reads SQTIHQWPATLVQPVGSPLSLECTVEGTSNPNLYWYRQAAGRGLQLLFYSVGIGQISSEVPQNLSASRPQDRQFILSSKKLLLSDSGFYLCAWSPVGRQVSYNSPLHFGNGTRLTVT.

The table lists this clonotype with a few counts. A clone one base away is much larger, so this may be a read error. The chain recombines TRBV28 with TRBJ2-5; 8 bases match TRBD1. This CDR3 spans 16 amino acids. In germline, CDR1 is MDHEN, CDR2 SYDVKM. CDR3 coding DNA: TGTGCCACCGCTCCCCCGACAGGGGCTTTACAAGAGACCCAGTGCTTC. It yields the protein CATAPPTGALQETQCF. The full variable domain, completed using reference TRBV28 and TRBJ2-5, is DVKVTQSSRYLVKRTGEKVFLECVQDMDHENMFWYRQDPGLGLRLIYFSYDVKMKEKGDIPEGYSVSREKKERFSLILESASTNQTSMYLCATAPPTGALQETQCFGPGTRLLVL.

The chain employs TRBV5-5 and TRBJ2-6, with TRBD1 matching 8 bases. The ends lost 1 base at V and 2 bases at J; junction bases unmatched: 11. CDR1 SGHKS and CDR2 YYEKEE come from the germline V gene (reference sequence). CDR3 size: 19 residues. The CDR3 DNA is TGTGCCAGCAGCTTGTCCCAGGGGGCGAACGGGGCTGGGGCCAACGTCCTGACTTTC. Its translation is CASSLSQGANGAGANVLTF.

This clonotype has only a few counts. This sequence joins TRBV18 and TRBJ2-1, with TRBD2 matching 13 bases. Germline V gene lookup returns CDR1 KGHSH and CDR2 LQKENI. The CDR3 runs to 16 residues. V shed 3 bases, J shed 10 bases, and the junction held 9 bases outside the gene matches. The CDR3 sequence: CASSPSLAGGPGEQFF. Written as DNA, the CDR3 is TGTGCCAGCTCACCGTCACTAGCGGGAGGGCCGGGGGAGCAGTTCTTC.

The chain links TRBV19 to TRBJ2-7; TRBD1 agrees at 8 bases. V gave up 5 bases and J gave up 3 bases; unmatched junction bases: 3. Germline V gene data show CDR1 as LNHDA and CDR2 as SQIVND (reference sequence). The CDR3 is 13 residues long. In nucleotides, the CDR3 is TGTGCCAGTAGTGGACAGGGAGGCTACGAGCAGTACTTC. It encodes CASSGQGGYEQYF.

This clonotype was observed at least ten times. The V and J genes are TRBV9 and TRBJ2-3; TRBD1 might be the D (6 bases). Germline loops: CDR1 SGDLS, CDR2 YYNGEE. The CDR3 consists of 16 residues. Deletions cut 5 bases from V and 2 bases from J, with 18 bases between. CDR3 amino acids: CASRILNREPTDTQYF. Written as DNA, the CDR3 is TGTGCCAGCAGGATTCTAAACAGGGAGCCCACAGATACGCAGTATTTT.

On this clonotype itself: This could be a read error, since a much larger clone is one nucleotide away. V usage is TRBV20-1 and J usage is TRBJ2-7; 13 bases align to TRBD2. Germline trimming cut 4 bases from V and 3 bases from J; bases unmatched to any gene: 9. Germline V gene sequence: CDR1 DFQATT, CDR2 SNEGSKA (reference sequence). There are 16 residues in the CDR3. The chain's CDR3 is CSATGTSGIVGYEQYV. The CDR3 nucleotides read TGCAGTGCTACCGGGACTAGCGGGATAGTGGGCTACGAGCAGTACGTC.

Comments on this clonotype: Since a much larger clone is just one base distant, this may be a read error. V gene TRBV30 combines with J gene TRBJ1-2, with 7 positions matching TRBD1. CDR1 is GTSNPN, CDR2 SVGIG, per germline (reference sequence). This CDR3 is 12 amino acids long. The CDR3 is CASKTGPCLHHF. CDR3 bases: TGTGCCTCTAAGACAGGGCCCTGCTTACACCACTTC.